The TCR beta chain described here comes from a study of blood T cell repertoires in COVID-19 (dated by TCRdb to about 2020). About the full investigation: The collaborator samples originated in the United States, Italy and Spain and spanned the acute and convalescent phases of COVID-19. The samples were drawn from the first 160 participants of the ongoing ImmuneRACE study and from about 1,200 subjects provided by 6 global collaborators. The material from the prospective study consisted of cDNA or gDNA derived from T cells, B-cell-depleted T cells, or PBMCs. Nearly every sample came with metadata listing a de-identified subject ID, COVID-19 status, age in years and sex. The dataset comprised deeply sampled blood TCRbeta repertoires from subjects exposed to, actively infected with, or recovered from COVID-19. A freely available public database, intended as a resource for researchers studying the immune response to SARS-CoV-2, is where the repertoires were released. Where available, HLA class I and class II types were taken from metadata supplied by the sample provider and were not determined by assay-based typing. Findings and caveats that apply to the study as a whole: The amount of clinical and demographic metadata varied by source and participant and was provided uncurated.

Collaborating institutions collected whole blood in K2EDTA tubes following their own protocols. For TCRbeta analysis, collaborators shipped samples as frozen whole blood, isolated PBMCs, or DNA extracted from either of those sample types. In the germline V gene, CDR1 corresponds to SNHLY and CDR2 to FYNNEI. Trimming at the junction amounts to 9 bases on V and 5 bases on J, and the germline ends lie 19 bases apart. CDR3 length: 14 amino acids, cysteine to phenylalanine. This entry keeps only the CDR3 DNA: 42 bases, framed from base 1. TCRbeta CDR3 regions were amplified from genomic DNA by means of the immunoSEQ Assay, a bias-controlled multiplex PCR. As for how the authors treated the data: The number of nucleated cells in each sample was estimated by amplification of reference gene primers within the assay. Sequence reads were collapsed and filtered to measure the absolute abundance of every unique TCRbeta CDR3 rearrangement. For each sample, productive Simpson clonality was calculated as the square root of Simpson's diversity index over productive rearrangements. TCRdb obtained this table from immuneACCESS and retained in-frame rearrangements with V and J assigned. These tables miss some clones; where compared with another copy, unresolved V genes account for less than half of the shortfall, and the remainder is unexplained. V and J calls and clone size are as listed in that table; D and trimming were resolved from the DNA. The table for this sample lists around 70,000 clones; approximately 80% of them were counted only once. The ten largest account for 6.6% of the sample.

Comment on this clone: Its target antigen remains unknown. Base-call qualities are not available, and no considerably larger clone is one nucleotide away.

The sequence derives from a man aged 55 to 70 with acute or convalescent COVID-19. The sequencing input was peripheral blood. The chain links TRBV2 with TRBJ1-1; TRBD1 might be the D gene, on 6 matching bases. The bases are TGTGCCAGTCACGGGCAGGGGAAGGGAACTGAAGCTTTCTTT. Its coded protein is CASHGQGKGTEAFF.